These 26 T cell receptor beta chains share one sample of origin, sequenced in a study of blood T cell repertoires in COVID-19. The repertoire was sequenced with immunoSEQ multiplex PCR; TCRdb's copy has only in-frame clones and lacks some. The sample includes under 110,000 clones, 84% of them seen just once. Source material: peripheral blood. The source of these receptors is a woman aged 60-70 years with acute or convalescent COVID-19.

This chain uses TRBV5-1 with TRBJ2-5; tentatively, D is TRBD2 (6 bases). This CDR3 has 14 amino acids. Germline V gene lookup returns CDR1 SGHRS and CDR2 YFSETQ. V dropped 3 bases and J dropped 2 bases, with 11 bases sitting between them. Written as DNA, the CDR3 is TGCGCCAGCAGCTGGAGGGCAGAGCAAGAGACCCAGTACTTC. This sequence encodes CASSWRAEQETQYF.

V is TRBV11-2 and J is TRBJ1-5; D unclear. Trimming shortened V by 2 bases and J by 4 bases, and 6 bases separated the two germline ends. This CDR3 spans 13 amino acids. The V gene's germline CDR1 is SGHAT and CDR2 FQNNGV. CDR3 residues: CASSLNENQPQHF. The CDR3 nucleotides are TGTGCCAGCAGCTTAAACGAGAATCAGCCCCAGCATTTT.

V usage is TRBV7-9 and J usage is TRBJ2-3; 9 bases are shared with TRBD1. CDR1 SEHNR and CDR2 FQNEAQ come from the germline V gene (reference sequence). This CDR3 has 16 residues. Losses at the gene ends were 7 bases for V and 3 bases for J; bases not matched to a gene: 11. The CDR3 reads CASTFSPGQGTDTQYF. As DNA, the CDR3 is TGTGCCAGCACTTTTTCCCCGGGACAGGGAACAGATACGCAGTATTTT.

V gene TRBV4-1 combines with J gene TRBJ1-5; 7 bases line up with TRBD1. The CDR3 covers 17 residues. J gave up 3 bases and V 4 bases, and 12 bases lay outside the gene matches. The germline gives CDR1 MGHRA, CDR2 YSYEKL. CDR3 loop: CASSLFTQGQTNQPQHF. DNA of the CDR3: TGCGCCAGCAGCCTCTTTACACAGGGGCAAACCAATCAGCCCCAGCATTTT.

The V call is TRBV3-1 (or the pseudogene TRBV3-2), the J call TRBJ1-2; D is unresolved. Trimming left V 0 bases short and J 2 bases short, with 7 bases between. Germline V gene lookup returns CDR1 LGHDT and CDR2 YNNKEL (reference sequence). The CDR3 extends over 14 amino acids. DNA of the CDR3: TGTGCCAGCAGCCAAGATCAAACAAACTATGGCTACACCTTC. It yields the protein CASSQDQTNYGYTF.

In nucleotides, the CDR3 is TGCAGCGTTGAGGCAGGGAGCACAGATACGCAGTATTTT. It is translated as CSVEAGSTDTQYF. The chain is built from TRBV29-1 and TRBJ2-3; D possibly corresponds to TRBD1 (5 bases). This CDR3 region has 13 residues. Trimming pared 3 bases from V and 0 bases from J, leaving 7 bases between. CDR1 SQVTM and CDR2 ANQGSEA come from the germline V gene.

This chain joins TRBV7-9 and TRBJ1-4; TRBD1 aligns across 8 bases. Trimming took 1 base from V and 8 from J; bases not matched to a gene: 3. The CDR3 sequence is 14 residues long. Per germline, CDR1 SEHNR and CDR2 FQNEAQ (reference sequence). The CDR3 loop is CASSLDGQGEKLFF. The DNA of the CDR3 is TGTGCCAGCAGCTTAGACGGACAGGGAGAAAAACTGTTTTTT.

The chain uses TRBV15 and TRBJ1-5; D possibly corresponds to TRBD1 (5 bases). V was cut by 0 bases and J by 4 bases, with 13 bases left in between. This CDR3 has 16 residues. Germline CDR1 and CDR2: LNHNV and YYDKDF (reference sequence). The CDR3 bases are TGTGCCACCAGCAGAGATATTACCCAGGGAAATCAGCCCCAGCATTTT. It encodes CATSRDITQGNQPQHF.

In its sample, this clone was seen a few times. The V call is TRBV7-3, the J call TRBJ2-1, with 7 bases matching TRBD2. Germline CDR1 is SGHTA and CDR2 is FQGTGA. V trimming: 5 bases; J trimming: 0 bases; junction bases outside the gene matches: 4. The CDR3 extends over 15 amino acids. The DNA of the CDR3 is TGTGCCAGCAGCATAGGGACTATCTCCTACAATGAGCAGTTCTTC. Translating gives CASSIGTISYNEQFF.

The chain links TRBV4-2 to TRBJ2-1, with TRBD2 matching 9 bases. CDR1 and CDR2 (germline): LGHNA, YNFKEQ. There are 15 residues in the CDR3. Trimming removed 0 bases from V and 9 bases from J; junction bases left unmatched: 6. The CDR3, as DNA: TGTGCCAGCAGCCAAGAAGAGCGGGGGGCCGGTGAGCAGTTCTTC. It specifies CASSQEERGAGEQFF.

The sample holds one count of this clone. This rearrangement joins TRBV2 to TRBJ1-1; D gene uncertain. Germline V gene sequence: CDR1 SNHLY, CDR2 FYNNEI. The CDR3 is 13 residues long. The V and J ends lost 6 bases and 0 bases respectively, with 8 bases between them. CDR3 loop: CASSAGLNTEAFF. The CDR3 DNA is TGTGCCAGCAGCGCAGGATTGAACACTGAAGCTTTCTTT.

The rearrangement links TRBV4-1 to TRBJ1-4, with D perhaps matching TRBD1 (5 bases). V was clipped by 3 bases and J by 8 bases, with 13 bases between them. CDR1 and CDR2 (germline): MGHRA, YSYEKL. CDR3 length: 14 amino acids. This CDR3 is CASSQTHPGEKLFF. As DNA, the CDR3 is TGCGCCAGCAGCCAGACCCACCCAGGGGAAAAACTGTTTTTT.

The chain couples TRBV3-1 (or the pseudogene TRBV3-2) to TRBJ1-2; TRBD1 might be the D (6 bases). V was clipped by 2 bases and J by 6 bases, with 13 bases between them. This CDR3 contains 14 residues. The germline gives CDR1 LGHDT, CDR2 YNNKEL (reference sequence). The DNA of the CDR3 is TGTGCCAGCAGCCAAACCTCAGGGGTAGATGGCTACACCTTC. This gives the protein CASSQTSGVDGYTF.

This clone has just one count. This sequence joins TRBV28 and TRBJ1-5; D is uncertain. CDR3 length equals 14 residues. Deletions cut 7 bases from V and 6 bases from J, with 16 bases between. Per germline, CDR1 MDHEN and CDR2 SYDVKM. The CDR3, as DNA: TGTGCCAGCATCCTGGCCGGGGAGGCTCAGCCCCAGCATTTT. It translates to CASILAGEAQPQHF.

The chain has TRBV6-1 and TRBJ1-5; D ambiguous. This CDR3 has 15 residues. V lost 3 bases, J lost 5 bases, and 14 bases lay in between. The V gene's germline CDR1 is MNHNS and CDR2 SASEGT. This CDR3 reads CASSEQQGGYQPQHF. CDR3 in DNA: TGTGCCAGCAGTGAGCAACAAGGAGGGTATCAGCCCCAGCATTTT.

This chain uses TRBV28 with TRBJ1-6; tentatively, D is TRBD1 (6 bases). V lost 3 bases and J 5 bases, leaving 11 bases between the germline ends. The CDR3 contains 15 residues. CDR1 and CDR2 from the germline V gene are MDHEN and SYDVKM. CDR3 sequence (DNA): TGTGCCAGCAGTTTTCGGGGGGCGAATAATTCACCCCTCCACTTT. Translating it yields CASSFRGANNSPLHF. Filled out from reference TRBV28 and TRBJ1-6, the complete variable domain reads DVKVTQSSRYLVKRTGEKVFLECVQDMDHENMFWYRQDPGLGLRLIYFSYDVKMKEKGDIPEGYSVSREKKERFSLILESASTNQTSMYLCASSFRGANNSPLHFGNGTRLTVT.

The chain links TRBV11-3 to TRBJ1-1; TRBD1 matches at 7 bases. The CDR3 sequence is 13 residues long. With 6 bases clipped from V and 3 bases from J, the junction kept 4 bases outside the gene matches. Germline loops: CDR1 SGHNT, CDR2 YENEEA. The CDR3 is CASSFQGDTEAFF. CDR3 DNA sequence: TGTGCCAGCAGTTTTCAGGGGGACACTGAAGCTTTCTTT.

V and J are TRBV6-2 or TRBV6-3 and TRBJ1-2; the D is unclear. Germline V CDR1 and CDR2: MNHEY, SVGEGT. The V end was cut by 2 bases, the J end by 4 bases, with 14 bases between. The CDR3 extends over 15 amino acids. The DNA for the CDR3 is TGTGCCAGCAGTTACCCATTGGGAGGGATCTATGGCTACACCTTC. This translates into CASSYPLGGIYGYTF.

The chain couples TRBV5-6 to TRBJ2-5; 13 bases fit TRBD2. This CDR3 region has 16 residues. Germline CDR1 and CDR2: SGHDT and YYEEEE. V was pared by 4 bases and J by 2 bases, with 5 bases of the junction left unmatched. The CDR3 here is CASSLGLAGEQETQYF. The CDR3 DNA follows: TGTGCCAGCAGCCTCGGACTAGCGGGAGAGCAAGAGACCCAGTACTTC.

The chain couples TRBV27 to TRBJ1-2; TRBD1 matches 7 bases. CDR3 length: 16 amino acids. Looked up from germline, CDR1 is MNHEY and CDR2 is SMNVEV (reference sequence). The V segment lost 0 bases and the J segment 3 bases; nucleotides outside the gene matches: 7. Here the CDR3 reads CASSLSGGGTYYGYTF. In DNA, the CDR3 is TGTGCCAGCAGTTTATCAGGGGGCGGGACATACTATGGCTACACCTTC.

The chain couples TRBV5-1 to TRBJ2-7; TRBD2 agrees at 9 bases. Germline CDR1 is SGHRS and CDR2 is YFSETQ. The CDR3 extends over 15 amino acids. Trimming cost V 4 bases and J 4 bases; bases outside gene matches: 9. The CDR3 is CASSPSTSGGYEQYF. CDR3 bases: TGCGCCAGCAGCCCCTCGACTAGCGGAGGTTACGAGCAGTACTTC.

The chain joins TRBV9 to TRBJ1-2, with TRBD1 matching over 7 bases. The V gene end was trimmed by 3 bases and the J gene end by 0 bases; junction bases not matched to a gene: 5. Germline CDR1 SGDLS, CDR2 YYNGEE. This CDR3 contains 15 residues. The CDR3 here is CASSERTGTNYGYTF. The CDR3 DNA reads as TGTGCCAGCAGCGAGAGGACAGGAACTAACTATGGCTACACCTTC.

The genes are TRBV5-1 and TRBJ2-3; 11 bases match TRBD2. Germline V lookup: CDR1 SGHRS, CDR2 YFSETQ. V trimming: 0 bases; J trimming: 6 bases; junction bases outside the gene matches: 3. There are 15 residues in the CDR3. CDR3 DNA: TGCGCCAGCAGCTTGGTAGCGGGAGGGCAGGATACGCAGTATTTT. Amino acid sequence: CASSLVAGGQDTQYF.

This clone occurred once. The rearrangement links TRBV2 to TRBJ1-1; D perhaps matches TRBD1 (5 bases). Germline CDR1 and CDR2: SNHLY and FYNNEI. The CDR3 spans 13 residues. V lost 6 bases and J lost 4, with 12 bases in between. The CDR3 loop reads CASRGLPGTEAFF. The CDR3 DNA is TGTGCCAGCAGGGGACTCCCGGGCACTGAAGCTTTCTTT.

In its sample, this clone was seen once. The chain carries TRBV6-5 and TRBJ1-5; D possibly corresponds to TRBD1 (5 bases). V lost 8 bases, J lost 9 bases, and 20 bases lay in between. This CDR3 is built from 14 residues. From germline, CDR1 is MNHEY and CDR2 SVGAGI. The CDR3 DNA follows: TGTGCCAGCGGCGGCAGGGAGGCCCTTGGGCCCCAGCATTTT. This sequence encodes CASGGREALGPQHF.

V is TRBV10-2 and J is TRBJ2-3, with TRBD2 as a possible D gene (5 bases). V was cut by 3 bases and J by 5 bases, with 12 bases left in between. Germline CDR1 WSHSY, CDR2 SAAADI. This CDR3 spans 14 amino acids. The CDR3 DNA is TGCGCCAGCAGTGAAACCCTAGCACAAGATACGCAGTATTTT. Its translation is CASSETLAQDTQYF.